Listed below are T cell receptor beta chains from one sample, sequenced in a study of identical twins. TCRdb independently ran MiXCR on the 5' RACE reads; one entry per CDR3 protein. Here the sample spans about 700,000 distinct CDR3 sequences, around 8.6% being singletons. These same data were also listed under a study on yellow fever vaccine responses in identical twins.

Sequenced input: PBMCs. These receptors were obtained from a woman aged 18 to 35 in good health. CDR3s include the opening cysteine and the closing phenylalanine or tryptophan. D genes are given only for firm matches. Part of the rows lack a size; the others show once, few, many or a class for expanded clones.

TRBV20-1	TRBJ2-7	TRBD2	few	TGCAGTGCTAGGGCTCCGACTAGCGGGACTAGAGAGCAGTACTTC	CSARAPTSGTREQYF
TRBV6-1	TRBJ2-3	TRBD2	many	TGTGCCAGCAGTACCGGGACTAGCGGGATTCCCACAGATACGCAGTATTTT	CASSTGTSGIPTDTQYF
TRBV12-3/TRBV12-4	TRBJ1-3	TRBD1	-	TGTGCCAGCAGCCGCGGGACAGCGGCAGGAAACACCATATATTTT	CASSRGTAAGNTIYF
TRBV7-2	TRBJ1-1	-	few	TGTGCCAGCAGGATGCTGTGGGGGCAGACTGAAGCTTTCTTT	CASRMLWGQTEAFF
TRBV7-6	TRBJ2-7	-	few	TGTGCCAGCAGCTTATCACCGGGTCGGAACTACGAGCAGTACTTC	CASSLSPGRNYEQYF
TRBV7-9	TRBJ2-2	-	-	TGTGCCAGCTTTTGGACCGGGGAGCTGTTTTTT	CASFWTGELFF
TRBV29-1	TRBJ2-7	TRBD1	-	TGCAGCGGGCGGACAGGGTACTACGAGCAGTACTTC	CSGRTGYYEQYF
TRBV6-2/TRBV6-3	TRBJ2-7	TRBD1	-	TGTGCCAGCAGACGGTGGACAGGGGGCGCTTCCCGGTACTTC	CASRRWTGGASRYF
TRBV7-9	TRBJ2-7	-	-	TGTGCCAGCAGCCCCGGACAGCTTCGCTCCTACGAGCAGTACTTC	CASSPGQLRSYEQYF
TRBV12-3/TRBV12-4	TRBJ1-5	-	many	TGTGCCAGCAGTGAAGGAGCCCAGCCCCAGCATTTT	CASSEGAQPQHF
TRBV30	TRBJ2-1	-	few	TGTGCCTGTAATACAGGGAACGGAATTGATGAGCAGTTCTTC	CACNTGNGIDEQFF
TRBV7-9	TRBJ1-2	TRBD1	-	TGTGCCAGCAGCCCGGGAGTAACAGGGGGCGACTATGGCTACACCTTC	CASSPGVTGGDYGYTF
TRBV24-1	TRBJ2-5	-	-	TGTGCCACCAGTGATCCGACCGGGACCCAAGAGACCCAGTACTTC	CATSDPTGTQETQYF
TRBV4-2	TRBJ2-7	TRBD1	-	TGTGCCAGCAGCCTCGGACCGACAGGGGGGAGCTACGAGCAGTACTTC	CASSLGPTGGSYEQYF
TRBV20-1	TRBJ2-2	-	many	TGCAGTGCCCGAGGTTCCGGGGAGCTGTTTTTT	CSARGSGELFF
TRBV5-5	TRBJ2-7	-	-	TGTGCCAGCAGCTTGGCTGTTGGTGGCCACCGATCCCAGTACTTC	CASSLAVGGHRSQYF
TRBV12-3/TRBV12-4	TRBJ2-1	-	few	TGTGCCAGCAGACGGGGGCCCCTGGATGAGCAGTTCTTC	CASRRGPLDEQFF
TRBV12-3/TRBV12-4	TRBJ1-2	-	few	TGTGCCAGCAGCGCCCGCGGGGCTAACTATGGCTACACCTTC	CASSARGANYGYTF
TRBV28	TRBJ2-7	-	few	TGTGCCAGCAGTCCCACCTTTCGGGACGAGCAGTACTTC	CASSPTFRDEQYF
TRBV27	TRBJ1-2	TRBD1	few	TGTGCCAGCAGCAAGCCCCGACAGGGTACGTTCCTCCCTGGCTACACCTTC	CASSKPRQGTFLPGYTF
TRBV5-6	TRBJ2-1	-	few	TGTGCCAGCAGCTTCGGCCGCGCGGGTGAGCAGTTCTTC	CASSFGRAGEQFF
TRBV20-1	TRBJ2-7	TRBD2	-	TGCAGTGCTACTTCCCTAGCGGGCCTTTACGAGCAGTACTTC	CSATSLAGLYEQYF
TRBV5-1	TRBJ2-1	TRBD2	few	TGCGCCAGCAGCGACCGACTAGCGGGAGAGGAGGTGGATGAGCAGTTCTTC	CASSDRLAGEEVDEQFF
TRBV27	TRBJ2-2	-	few	TGTGCCAGCCGCGGTGGGACTGGGGCTTCCGGGGAGCTGTTTTTT	CASRGGTGASGELFF
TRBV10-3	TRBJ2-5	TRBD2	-	TGTGCCATCAGTGCGACTAGCGGACAAGAGACCCAGTACTTC	CAISATSGQETQYF
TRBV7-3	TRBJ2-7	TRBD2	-	TGTGCCAGCAGCTTATTACTAGCGGGGGTCTACGACCAGTACTTC	CASSLLLAGVYDQYF
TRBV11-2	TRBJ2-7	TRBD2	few	TGTGCCAGCAGCCTCGCCTATAGCGGGAGAATATCCTACGAGCAGTACTTC	CASSLAYSGRISYEQYF
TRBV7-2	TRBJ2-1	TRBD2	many	TGTGCCAGCAGCTTAGATGGCGGGAGTCCCTACAATGAGCAGTTCTTC	CASSLDGGSPYNEQFF
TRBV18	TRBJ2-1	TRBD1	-	TGTGCCAGCTCGAAGGGACAGGGGCTCAATGAGCAGTTCTTC	CASSKGQGLNEQFF
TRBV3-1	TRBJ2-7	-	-	TGTGCCAGCAGCCGTGGGACCTCTGGAGAGCAGTACTTC	CASSRGTSGEQYF
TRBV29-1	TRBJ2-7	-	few	TGCAGCGTTGAAACTGATAGCTCATACGAGCAGTACTTC	CSVETDSSYEQYF
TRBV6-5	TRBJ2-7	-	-	TGTGCCAGCAGTTATCGGGGTACCGAGCAGTACTTC	CASSYRGTEQYF
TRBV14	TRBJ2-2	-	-	TGTGCCAGCAGCCAAACCGGGGCCGGATGGGAGACCGGGGAGCTGTTTTTT	CASSQTGAGWETGELFF
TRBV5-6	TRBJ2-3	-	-	TGTGCCAGCAGCTTACGAGCGGCTGGAGATACGCAGTATTTT	CASSLRAAGDTQYF
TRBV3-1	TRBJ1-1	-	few	TGTGCCAGCAGCCGCGGGTATCCGGACACTGAAGCTTTCTTT	CASSRGYPDTEAFF
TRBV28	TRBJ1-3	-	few	TGTGCCAGCAGAGTTACGGCTGGAAACACCATATATTTT	CASRVTAGNTIYF
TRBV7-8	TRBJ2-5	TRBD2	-	TGTGCCAGCAGCTTCGGGTACGGGGGGGCGGAAGAGACCCAGTACTTC	CASSFGYGGAEETQYF
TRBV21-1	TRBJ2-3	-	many	TGTGCCAGCAGCAAAGGCCCTAGCGGCTGCACAGATACGCAGTATTTT	CASSKGPSGCTDTQYF
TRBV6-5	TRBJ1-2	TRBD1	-	TGTGCCAGCAGTTATCGGCAGGGGGCGAACTATGGCTACACCTTC	CASSYRQGANYGYTF
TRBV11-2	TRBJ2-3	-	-	TGTGCCAGCAGCTTATCTTACGGAGGACGAGATACGCAGTATTTT	CASSLSYGGRDTQYF
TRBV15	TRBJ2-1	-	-	TGTGCCACCAGCAGAGATCTCAAGGCTAGCCAGGTCTCCTACAATGAGCAGTTCTTC	CATSRDLKASQVSYNEQFF
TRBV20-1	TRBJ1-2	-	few	TGCAGTGCTAGAGAGGACAGTACCTCCGACTATGGCTACACCTTC	CSAREDSTSDYGYTF
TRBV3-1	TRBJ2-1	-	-	TGTGCCAGCAGCCAAGAAGTAGGACATGGGGAGCAGTTCTTC	CASSQEVGHGEQFF
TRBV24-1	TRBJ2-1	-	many	TGTGCCACCAGTGATTTAGCAGACATGTACAATGAGCAGTTCTTC	CATSDLADMYNEQFF
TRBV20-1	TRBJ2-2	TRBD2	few	TGCAGTGCTACTCGGTGGCTAGCGGGGGCGGACACCGGGGAGCTGTTTTTT	CSATRWLAGADTGELFF
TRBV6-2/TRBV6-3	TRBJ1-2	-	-	TGTGCCAGCAGTCAGGACTGGTATGGCTACACCTTC	CASSQDWYGYTF